This T cell receptor beta chain was retrieved from a study of Ad26.COV2.S vaccination and SARS-CoV-2 variants. Study-wide context: Ad26.COV2.S was injected intramuscularly once or twice, 56 days apart.

Worth noting for this clone: The antigen is undetermined.

Overall study findings and caveats: The placebo group had lower spike-specific TCR breadth than the vaccine recipients did. People who got the vaccine or the placebo had similar non-spike TCR breadth. Analyses of TCR breadth and depth may have underestimated total T cell responses.

The treatment here: 19 received Ad26.COV2.S at low or high dose, single or two shots; 5 received placebo; per-sample allocation not given. Sampling occurred on day 63 after the first vaccine or placebo injection. The CDR3 is 17 amino acids. V lost 0 bases and J lost 1, with 16 bases in between. Germline V lookup: CDR1 GTSNPN, CDR2 SVGIG (reference sequence). Clones were read by immunoSEQ multiplex PCR, and TCRdb kept only the in-frame ones, dropping some. Of about 250,000 clones in the sample, more than 75% were seen once. The input for sequencing was peripheral blood, taken in a trial of Ad26.COV2.S vaccine versus placebo. The receptor was isolated from a person between 18 and 65 years old who received the Ad26.COV2.S COVID-19 vaccine or a placebo. The V and J genes are TRBV30 and TRBJ1-5, with D possibly TRBD1 on 6 matching bases. In nucleotides, the CDR3 is TGTGCCTGGAGTGTAGGATTCTCGCAGGGGAGCAATCAGCCCCAGCATTTT. Translating it yields CAWSVGFSQGSNQPQHF. Based on the CDR3 plus reference TRBV30 and TRBJ1-5, the full variable domain is SQTIHQWPATLVQPVGSPLSLECTVEGTSNPNLYWYRQAAGRGLQLLFYSVGIGQISSEVPQNLSASRPQDRQFILSSKKLLLSDSGFYLCAWSVGFSQGSNQPQHFGDGTRLSIL.